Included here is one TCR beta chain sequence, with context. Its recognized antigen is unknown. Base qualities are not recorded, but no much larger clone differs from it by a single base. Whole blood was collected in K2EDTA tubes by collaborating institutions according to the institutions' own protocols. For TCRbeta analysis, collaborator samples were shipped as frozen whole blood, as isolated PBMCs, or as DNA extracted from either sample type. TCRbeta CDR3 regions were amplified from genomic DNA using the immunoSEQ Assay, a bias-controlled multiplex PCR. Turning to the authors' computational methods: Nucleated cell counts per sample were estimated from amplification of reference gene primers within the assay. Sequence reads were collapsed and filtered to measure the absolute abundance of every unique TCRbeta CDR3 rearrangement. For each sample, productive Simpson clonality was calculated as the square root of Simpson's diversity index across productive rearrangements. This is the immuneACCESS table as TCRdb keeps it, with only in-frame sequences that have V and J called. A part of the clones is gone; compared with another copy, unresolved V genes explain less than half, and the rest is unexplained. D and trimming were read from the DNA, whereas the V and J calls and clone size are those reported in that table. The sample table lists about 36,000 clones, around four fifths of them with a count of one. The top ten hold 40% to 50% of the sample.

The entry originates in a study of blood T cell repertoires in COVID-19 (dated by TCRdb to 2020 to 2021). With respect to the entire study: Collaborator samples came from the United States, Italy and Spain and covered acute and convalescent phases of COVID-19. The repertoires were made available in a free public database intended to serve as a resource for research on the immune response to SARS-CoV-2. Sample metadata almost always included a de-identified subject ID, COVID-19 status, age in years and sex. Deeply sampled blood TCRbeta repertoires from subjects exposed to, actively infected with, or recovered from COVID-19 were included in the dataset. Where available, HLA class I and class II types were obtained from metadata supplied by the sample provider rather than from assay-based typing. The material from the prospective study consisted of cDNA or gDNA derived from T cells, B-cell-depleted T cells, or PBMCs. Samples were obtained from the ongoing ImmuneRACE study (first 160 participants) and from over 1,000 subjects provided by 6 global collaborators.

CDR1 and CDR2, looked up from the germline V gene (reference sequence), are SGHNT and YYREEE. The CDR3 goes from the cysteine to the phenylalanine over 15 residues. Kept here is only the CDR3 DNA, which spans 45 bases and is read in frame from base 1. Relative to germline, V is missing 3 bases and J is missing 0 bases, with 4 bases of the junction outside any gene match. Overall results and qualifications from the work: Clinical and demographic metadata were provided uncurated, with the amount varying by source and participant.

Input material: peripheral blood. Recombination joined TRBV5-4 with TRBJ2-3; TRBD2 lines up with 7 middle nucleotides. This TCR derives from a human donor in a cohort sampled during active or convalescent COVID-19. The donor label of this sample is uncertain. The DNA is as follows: TGTGCCAGCAGCTCCGGGGGGACTAGCACAGATACGCAGTATTTT. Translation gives CASSSGGTSTDTQYF. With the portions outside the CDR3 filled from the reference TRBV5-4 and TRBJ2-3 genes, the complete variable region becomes ETGVTQSPTHLIKTRGQQVTLRCSSQSGHNTVSWYQQALGQGPQFIFQYYREEENGRGNFPPRFSGLQFPNYSSELNVNALELDDSALYLCASSSGGTSTDTQYFGPGTRLTVL.